These T cell receptor beta chains were read from a single sample in a study of shared clonotypes between healthy human individuals. The assay was immunoSEQ multiplex PCR, and TCRdb's table has in-frame clones only and misses some. This repertoire shows 450,000 to 650,000 clones, roughly four fifths found once; its top ten account for about 12%. The sequenced material came from PBMCs. These receptors all come from a middle-aged woman in good health. Some clones in this sample may be carry-over from other donors' samples. The CDR3 runs from the conserved cysteine through the conserved F or W. D genes are given only for firm matches. Some rows mark clone size as missing; the rest say once, few, many or name a class of expanded clone.

clone_size d_call j_call v_call cdr3_nt cdr3_aa
NA NA TRBJ2-7 TRBV5-4 TGTGCCAGCAGCTCGATAAACGCGCAGCAGTACTTC CASSSINAQQYF
once NA TRBJ2-4 TRBV5-5 TGTGCCAGCAGCTTGGGACAGTTAAACATTCAGTACTTC CASSLGQLNIQYF
NA TRBD1 TRBJ2-1 TRBV5-4 TGTGCCAGCAGCCCGACAGGGGACTCCTACAATGAGCAGTTCTTC CASSPTGDSYNEQFF
NA NA TRBJ2-2 TRBV30 TGTGCCTGGACCCCTAGTCTGGCCGGGGAGCTGTTTTTT CAWTPSLAGELFF
NA NA TRBJ1-5 TRBV7-8 TGTGCCAGCAGCTCTAGGGGGTCCCAGCCCCAGCATTTT CASSSRGSQPQHF
NA NA TRBJ2-1 TRBV5-1 TGCGCCAGCAGCTTGGCTCCGCAATCCTCCTACAATGAGCAGTTCTTC CASSLAPQSSYNEQFF
few TRBD1 TRBJ2-2 TRBV7-9 TGTGCCAGCAGCTTACTGGACAGGGTCACCGGGGAGCTGTTTTTT CASSLLDRVTGELFF
once NA TRBJ2-3 TRBV7-9 TGTGCCAGCAGCCCCCCCCGGGTGAGGCACATGGATACGCAGTATTTT CASSPPRVRHMDTQYF
NA TRBD2 TRBJ2-5 TRBV5-1 TGCGCCAGCACCGCCGGGACTAGCGGGAGCCAAGAGACCCAGTACTTC CASTAGTSGSQETQYF
NA NA TRBJ2-1 TRBV4-1 TGCGCCAGCAGCCAAGATGTTGGGAGACAATGGAATGAGCAGTTCTTC CASSQDVGRQWNEQFF
NA TRBD2 TRBJ2-1 TRBV9 TGCGCCAGCAGCCCGGCGGGACTAGCGTTACACTCGGAGTTCTTC CASSPAGLALHSEFF
NA NA TRBJ1-4 TRBV5-1 TGCGCCAGCAGAGAACCTGGGTTTGGTGAAAAACTGTTTTTT CASREPGFGEKLFF
NA NA TRBJ2-5 TRBV29-1 TGCAGCGTTGGGGATCTAGGGACCCAGTACTTC CSVGDLGTQYF
NA NA TRBJ2-5 TRBV5-5 TGTGCCAGCAGCTTTGACAGTTCGAAGGGGACCCAGTACTTC CASSFDSSKGTQYF
NA TRBD1 TRBJ2-3 TRBV2 TGTGCCAGCAGTTCACCGGGACAGGGCACAGATACGCAGTATTTT CASSSPGQGTDTQYF
NA TRBD1 TRBJ1-4 TRBV5-3 TGTGCCAGAAGCCCAGGTGTTCTGGACAGGGCTGATGAAAAACTGTTTTTT CARSPGVLDRADEKLFF
many TRBD1 TRBJ2-6 TRBV5-1 TGCGCCAGCAGCTTGGACAGGGGTATTCCTGGGGCCAACGTCCTGACTTTC CASSLDRGIPGANVLTF
NA NA TRBJ1-2 TRBV30 TGTGCCTCATCTGGGACTGTGAACTATGGCTACACCTTC CASSGTVNYGYTF
NA NA TRBJ1-4 TRBV15 TGTGCCACCAGCAGAGGGGCAACTAATGAAAAACTGTTTTTT CATSRGATNEKLFF
NA NA TRBJ1-3 TRBV28 TGTGCCAGCAGTTTTCAGGGGAGCTCTGGAAACACCATATATTTT CASSFQGSSGNTIYF
NA NA TRBJ2-2 TRBV11-2 TGTGCCAGCAGCTTAGTATATTTTGACACCGGGGAGCTGTTTTTT CASSLVYFDTGELFF
NA NA TRBJ1-5 TRBV2 TGTGCCAGCAGGGGGGACCCAGGGGTCGGCGAAAGCAATCAGCCCCAGCATTTT CASRGDPGVGESNQPQHF
many TRBD2 TRBJ2-1 TRBV5-1 TGCGCCAGCAGCTTGGTGGCTAGCGGGACTGATGAGCAGTTCTTC CASSLVASGTDEQFF
NA NA TRBJ1-2 TRBV4-3 TGCGCCAGCAGCCAAGAGGACGGGGGCGCGGGTGGCTACACCTTC CASSQEDGGAGGYTF
NA NA TRBJ2-7 TRBV14 TGTGCCAGCAGCCAAGATTGGGGGCCTCGGGAGCAGTACTTC CASSQDWGPREQYF
NA NA TRBJ1-1 TRBV5-1 TGCGCCAGCAGCCCGGGGGCGAGGGTGGAAACTGAAGCTTTCTTT CASSPGARVETEAFF
NA NA TRBJ2-7 TRBV6-1 TGTGCCAGCAATGCGAAGGGCGGAGCCTCCTACGAGCAGTACTTC CASNAKGGASYEQYF
NA NA TRBJ1-1 TRBV30 TGTGCCTGGAGTGTAGGGGAGGAGCTCACTGAAGCTTTCTTT CAWSVGEELTEAFF
NA NA TRBJ2-4 TRBV29-1 TGCAGCGTTGAGGCGCAAGCCAAAAACATTCAGTACTTC CSVEAQAKNIQYF
NA TRBD1 TRBJ2-3 TRBV2 TGTGCCAGCAGCCTGACAGGGGCCACAGATACGCAGTATTTT CASSLTGATDTQYF
NA TRBD1 TRBJ1-4 TRBV9 TGTGCCAGCAGCGCTCAGGGGGGTAATGAAAAACTGTTTTTT CASSAQGGNEKLFF
many NA TRBJ1-2 TRBV21-1 TGTGCCAGCAGCCCTAGGGGGGGCTCTGGCTACACCTTC CASSPRGGSGYTF
NA NA TRBJ1-5 TRBV10-1 TGCGCCTGTACTAGGCAGCCCTTAGGGCCCCAGCATTTT CACTRQPLGPQHF
NA NA TRBJ2-2 TRBV5-1 TGCGCCAGCAGCTTGGTTGGGAGGAACACCGGGGAGCTGTTTTTT CASSLVGRNTGELFF
NA NA TRBJ2-1 TRBV19 TGTGCCAGTAGTCCCAAGGGACGGCAGAAATACAATGAGCAGTTCTTC CASSPKGRQKYNEQFF
NA TRBD1 TRBJ2-7 TRBV7-2 TGTGCCAGCAGCTTGGAGACAGGGGGCTGGTACGAGCAGTACTTC CASSLETGGWYEQYF
NA NA TRBJ1-1 TRBV28 TGTGCCAGCAGTCCCAGACAGAAAAGAAACACTGAAGCTTTCTTT CASSPRQKRNTEAFF
NA TRBD2 TRBJ2-3 TRBV15 TGTGCCACCAGCAGAGCCGGACTAGCGGGAGTGGGGCCTAGCACAGATACGCAGTATTTT CATSRAGLAGVGPSTDTQYF
NA NA TRBJ2-1 TRBV6-5 TGTGCCAGCAGTTACTCGTGGTGGGCGATCACGAATGAGCAGTTCTTC CASSYSWWAITNEQFF
NA NA TRBJ2-3 TRBV7-3 TGTGCCAGCAGCGGGGACCGCAGCACAGATACGCAGTATTTT CASSGDRSTDTQYF
NA TRBD1 TRBJ1-1 TRBV28 TGTGCCAGCAGCCAAACAGGGGGCATCGACACTGAAGCTTTCTTT CASSQTGGIDTEAFF
NA TRBD2 TRBJ2-2 TRBV7-2 TGTGCCAGCAGCTTAGTAAGGGGACTAGCCTTAAGGAACACCGGGGAGCTGTTTTTT CASSLVRGLALRNTGELFF
once TRBD2 TRBJ2-3 TRBV7-9 TGTGCCAGCAGCTTCGGGAGACTAGCGGCAGATACGCAGTATTTT CASSFGRLAADTQYF
NA TRBD2 TRBJ2-7 TRBV5-4 TGTGCCAGCAGCTTGGGGACTAGCGGGTTGGAAGAGCAGTACTTC CASSLGTSGLEEQYF
NA TRBD2 TRBJ2-1 TRBV2 TGTGCCAGCAACCCGCGACTAGCGGGAGTAGTTGAGCAGTTCTTC CASNPRLAGVVEQFF
NA NA TRBJ2-2 TRBV9 TGTGCCAGCAGCGTAGAGGGTCCCGTAGGCGGGGAGCTGTTTTTT CASSVEGPVGGELFF
NA NA TRBJ2-3 TRBV7-2 TGTGCCAGCCGATCGGGCGCAGATACGCAGTATTTT CASRSGADTQYF
NA TRBD2 TRBJ2-1 TRBV10-1 TGCGCCAGCAGATCGAGCGGGAGGGCCAGTGAGCAGTTCTTC CASRSSGRASEQFF
many NA TRBJ1-1 TRBV4-2 TGTGCCAGCAGCCAAGGAGCCACAGGGAGGGAAGCTTTCTTT CASSQGATGREAFF
NA NA TRBJ1-4 TRBV6-5 TGTGCCAGCAGTTACTCCGGGGGGCTTGATGAAAAACTGTTTTTT CASSYSGGLDEKLFF
NA NA TRBJ1-1 TRBV7-2 TGTGCCAGCAGCTTCGGGCCACACACTGAAGCTTTCTTT CASSFGPHTEAFF
NA TRBD2 TRBJ2-1 TRBV7-6 TGTGCCAGCAGCAAGACTAGCGGTGACAATGAGCAGTTCTTC CASSKTSGDNEQFF
many NA TRBJ2-2 TRBV9 TGTGCCAGCAGCGTAGCAAGGGCCGGGGAGCTGTTTTTT CASSVARAGELFF
NA TRBD2 TRBJ2-7 TRBV18 TGTGCCAGCTCACCACCGGGACTAGCGGGATTCTCCTACGAGCAGTACTTC CASSPPGLAGFSYEQYF